This T cell receptor (beta chain) was sequenced for a study of OX40 agonist ivuxolimab in advanced cancers. Study details: Partial responses were achieved by three patients, one with hepatocellular carcinoma and two with cutaneous melanoma. Notes on the study in general: Some patients without response likewise showed low normalized clonal expansion. CD8+ T cells were the subset that, on average, had more expanded clones than CD4+.

Of note for this clone: Its specificity is unknown.

Data came from immunoSEQ multiplex PCR; TCRdb stores just in-frame clones and leaves some out. The sample shows tens of thousands of clones, approximately 84% of them seen only once. The CDR3 runs 15 residues. Germline CDR1 and CDR2: SGHVS and FNYEAQ. V lost 4 bases and J lost 3, with 14 bases in between. The chain has TRBV7-6 and TRBJ2-3, with D perhaps TRBD2 (5 bases). The material sequenced was CD4+ or CD8+ T cells sorted from blood, taken in a trial of the OX40 agonist ivuxolimab. The TCR sequence derives from an adult with an advanced solid tumor such as melanoma, head and neck, liver or kidney cancer. This CDR3 is CASSSRAGGTDTQYF. As DNA, the CDR3 is TGTGCCAGCAGCTCCCGGGCGGGCGGAACAGATACGCAGTATTTT.